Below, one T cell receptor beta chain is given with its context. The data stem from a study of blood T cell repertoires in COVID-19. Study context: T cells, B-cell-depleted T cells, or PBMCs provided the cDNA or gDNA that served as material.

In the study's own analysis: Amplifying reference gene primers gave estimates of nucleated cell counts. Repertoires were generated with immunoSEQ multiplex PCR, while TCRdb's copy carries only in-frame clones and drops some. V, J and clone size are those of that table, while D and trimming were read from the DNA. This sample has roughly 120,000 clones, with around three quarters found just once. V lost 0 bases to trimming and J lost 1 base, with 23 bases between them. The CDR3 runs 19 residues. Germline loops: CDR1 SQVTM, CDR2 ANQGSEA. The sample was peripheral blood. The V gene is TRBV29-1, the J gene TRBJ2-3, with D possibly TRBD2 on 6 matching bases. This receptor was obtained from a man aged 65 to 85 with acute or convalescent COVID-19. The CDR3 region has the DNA TGCAGCGTTGAAGATTGGGGCGGGCTAGCGTTTTTGGGCACAGATACGCAGTATTTT. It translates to CSVEDWGGLAFLGTDTQYF.